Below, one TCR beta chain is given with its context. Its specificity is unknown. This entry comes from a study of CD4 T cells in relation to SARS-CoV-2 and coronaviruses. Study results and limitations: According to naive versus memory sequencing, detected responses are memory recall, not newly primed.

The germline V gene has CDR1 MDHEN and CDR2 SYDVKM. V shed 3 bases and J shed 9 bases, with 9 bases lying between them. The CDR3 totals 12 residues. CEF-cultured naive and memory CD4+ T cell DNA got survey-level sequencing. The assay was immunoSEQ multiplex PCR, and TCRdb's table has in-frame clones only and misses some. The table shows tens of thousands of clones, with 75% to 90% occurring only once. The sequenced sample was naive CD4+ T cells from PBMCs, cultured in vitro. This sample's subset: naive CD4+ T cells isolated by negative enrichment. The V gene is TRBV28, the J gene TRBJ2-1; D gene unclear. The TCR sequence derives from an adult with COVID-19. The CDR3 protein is CASSLYTGEQFF. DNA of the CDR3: TGTGCCAGCAGTTTGTATACTGGTGAGCAGTTCTTC.